These 29 T cell receptor beta chains came from one sample sequenced in a study of PD-L1 blockade in urothelial cancer. Here immunoSEQ multiplex PCR was the method, and the copy in TCRdb shows in-frame clones only, minus some. The sample has around 68,000 clones, 75% to 85% seen once. Specified time point: pretreatment peripheral blood. The sequences come from PBMCs, collected around atezolizumab (anti-PD-L1) treatment. These receptors all stem from a man in his 70s with urothelial cancer.

This rearrangement joins TRBV6-1 to TRBJ2-1; 7 bases are shared with TRBD1. Germline CDR1 and CDR2: MNHNS and SASEGT. The CDR3 has 13 residues. The V and J ends lost 6 bases and 8 bases, in that order; junction bases with no gene match: 7. CDR3 loop: CASRRQGADEQFF. CDR3 in DNA: TGTGCCAGCAGGAGACAGGGAGCGGATGAGCAGTTCTTC.

The rearrangement links TRBV27 to TRBJ2-7, with 9 bases lining up with TRBD1. V gave up 2 bases and J gave up 4 bases; unmatched junction bases: 6. The germline CDR1 and CDR2 sequences are MNHEY and SMNVEV (reference sequence). This CDR3 contains 15 residues. CDR3 sequence (DNA): TGTGCCAGCAGTTTACGGACAGGGGATAGGTACGAGCAGTACTTC. Protein product: CASSLRTGDRYEQYF.

The chain has TRBV7-2 and TRBJ1-5, with TRBD1 as a possible D gene (6 bases). V lost 2 bases, J lost 1 base, and 15 bases lay in between. The CDR3 has 17 amino acids. Per the germline V gene, CDR1 is SGHTA and CDR2 is FQGNSA. CDR3 DNA: TGTGCCAGCAGCTTATTTGGGGGCGAAGAGAGCAATCAGCCCCAGCATTTT. This translates into CASSLFGGEESNQPQHF.

This rearrangement joins TRBV6-6 to TRBJ2-2, with D maybe TRBD2 (7 bases). This CDR3 is built from 16 residues. CDR1 is MNHNY and CDR2 is SVGAGI in the germline V gene (reference sequence). V lost 2 bases and J lost 5, with 15 bases in between. The CDR3 sequence is CASSYEGGAGTGELFF. CDR3 in DNA: TGTGCCAGCAGTTACGAAGGGGGGGCGGGAACCGGGGAGCTGTTTTTT.

The chain couples TRBV5-4 to TRBJ2-1; D perhaps matches TRBD2 (6 bases). Germline lookup yields CDR1 SGHNT and CDR2 YYREEE (reference sequence). The CDR3 consists of 16 residues. Trimming pared 0 bases from V and 8 bases from J, leaving 18 bases between. CDR3 sequence reads: CASSLAQGTGADEQFF. Written as DNA, the CDR3 is TGTGCCAGCAGCTTGGCCCAAGGAACGGGAGCAGATGAGCAGTTCTTC.

V and J are TRBV28 and TRBJ1-5; D gene ambiguous. V lost 3 bases to trimming and J lost 1 base, with 7 bases between them. There are 14 residues in the CDR3. CDR1 is MDHEN and CDR2 is SYDVKM in the germline V gene. The CDR3: CASSFWRSNQPQHF. CDR3 in DNA: TGTGCCAGCAGTTTCTGGAGGAGCAATCAGCCCCAGCATTTT.

V and J are TRBV4-3 and TRBJ2-7; TRBD2 aligns across 7 bases. Unmatched junction bases numbered 6, after V lost 1 base and J lost 6 bases. The V gene's germline CDR1 is LGHNA and CDR2 YSLEER. The CDR3 has 14 amino acids. CDR3 in amino acids: CASSQVAGAREQYF. As DNA, the CDR3 is TGCGCCAGCAGCCAAGTCGCGGGAGCCCGCGAGCAGTACTTC.

The V gene is TRBV25-1, the J gene TRBJ2-7; 7 nucleotides agree with TRBD2. The CDR3 totals 15 residues. V gave up 3 bases and J gave up 3 bases; unmatched junction bases: 8. Germline loops: CDR1 MGHDK, CDR2 SYGVNS. CDR3 protein: CASSEMAAGYYEQYF. The CDR3 DNA is TGTGCCAGCAGTGAGATGGCAGCGGGGTACTACGAGCAGTACTTC.

The V and J genes are TRBV4-3 and TRBJ2-1; 7 bases agree with TRBD2. The germline CDR1 and CDR2 sequences are LGHNA and YSLEER. The CDR3 has 14 residues. J gave up 7 bases and V 0 bases, and 3 bases lay outside the gene matches. CDR3 DNA sequence: TGCGCCAGCAGCCAAGAGGGAGCGGGGAATGAGCAGTTCTTC. It is translated as CASSQEGAGNEQFF.

This rearrangement joins TRBV7-3 to TRBJ2-3; a weak D match, TRBD1 (6 bases). V was clipped by 5 bases and J by 1 base, with 13 bases between them. Germline V gene sequence: CDR1 SGHTA, CDR2 FQGTGA. This CDR3 contains 15 residues. CDR3 DNA: TGTGCCAGCAGCACAACAGGGTCCCGCACAGATACGCAGTATTTT. It yields the protein CASSTTGSRTDTQYF.

This chain joins TRBV4-2 and TRBJ2-3, with 9 bases matching TRBD2. V trimming: 6 bases; J trimming: 0 bases; junction bases outside the gene matches: 4. The CDR3 is made up of 15 amino acids. CDR1 is LGHNA, CDR2 YNFKEQ, per germline. Here the CDR3 reads CASRHTSGSTDTQYF. The CDR3 DNA is TGTGCCAGCAGACACACTAGCGGGAGCACAGATACGCAGTATTTT.

The chain couples TRBV27 to TRBJ1-5; possible D gene TRBD1, 6 bases. V shed 6 bases and J shed 9 bases, with 15 bases lying between them. The CDR3 runs 13 residues. Looked up from germline, CDR1 is MNHEY and CDR2 is SMNVEV (reference sequence). The CDR3 here is CASSSTGPGPQHF. As DNA, the CDR3 is TGTGCCAGCAGCTCGACAGGTCCGGGGCCCCAGCATTTT.

V and J are TRBV28 and TRBJ2-7; 8 bases line up with TRBD2. J was trimmed by 0 bases and V by 6 bases; bases with no gene match: 10. The germline V gene has CDR1 MDHEN and CDR2 SYDVKM. There are 16 residues in the CDR3. In DNA, the CDR3 is TGTGCCAGCAGCAATGAGGGGGGACTAGTCTCCTACGAGCAGTACTTC. Translation gives CASSNEGGLVSYEQYF.

This chain links TRBV27 with TRBJ1-1; the match to TRBD1 covers 7 bases. V lost 2 bases and J lost 9; bases outside the gene matches: 6. This CDR3 region has 13 residues. CDR1 is MNHEY and CDR2 is SMNVEV in the germline V gene (reference sequence). The CDR3, as DNA: TGTGCCAGCAGTTTAGTTTGGGACAGCCAAGCTTTCTTT. This sequence encodes CASSLVWDSQAFF.

A single count supports this clone. The CDR3, as DNA: TGTGCCAGCAGCTTAGAAGGCAGGGGGCTCACTGAAGCTTTCTTT. This gives the protein CASSLEGRGLTEAFF. This chain connects TRBV7-2 to TRBJ1-1; 8 bases fit TRBD1. Trimming removed 1 base from V and 4 bases from J; junction bases left unmatched: 5. The CDR3 is made up of 15 amino acids. From germline, CDR1 is SGHTA and CDR2 FQGNSA.

The chain employs TRBV27 and TRBJ2-1; TRBD2 agrees at 9 bases. Germline CDR1 MNHEY, CDR2 SMNVEV (reference sequence). Trimming took 2 bases from V and 8 from J; bases not matched to a gene: 7. The CDR3 runs 15 residues. CDR3 in DNA: TGTGCCAGCAGTTTACTGCGGGAGGGGGGGGATGAGCAGTTCTTC. Encoded protein: CASSLLREGGDEQFF.

This clone has just one count. This CDR3 is CASNNRGHTEAFF. CDR3 coding DNA: TGTGCCAGTAATAACCGGGGTCACACTGAAGCTTTCTTT. The chain has TRBV19 and TRBJ1-1, with D unclear. Germline V lookup: CDR1 LNHDA, CDR2 SQIVND (reference sequence). This CDR3 spans 13 amino acids. The germline V and J ends were trimmed by 7 bases and 3 bases, with 12 bases remaining between them.

A few counts support this clone. V usage is TRBV7-9 and J usage is TRBJ1-2; D is ambiguous. Germline CDR1 SEHNR, CDR2 FQNEAQ (reference sequence). The germline V and J ends were trimmed by 1 base and 8 bases, with 8 bases remaining between them. This CDR3 is 12 amino acids long. The CDR3 nucleotides read TGTGCCAGCAGCTTAGTTTCGTCGGGCTACACCTTC. This encodes CASSLVSSGYTF. The whole variable domain, remainder taken from reference TRBV7-9 and TRBJ1-2, is DTGVSQNPRHKITKRGQNVTFRCDPISEHNRLYWYRQTLGQGPEFLTYFQNEAQLEKSRLLSDRFSAERPKGSFSTLEIQRTEQGDSAMYLCASSLVSSGYTFGSGTRLTVV.

This clone was seen a single time. The CDR3 here is CASGREYEQYF. Here the CDR3 DNA reads TGTGCCAGCGGCAGGGAATACGAGCAGTACTTC. The V and J genes are TRBV7-9 and TRBJ2-7; TRBD1 might be the D (5 bases). Germline assignment: CDR1 SEHNR and CDR2 FQNEAQ (reference sequence). This CDR3 is 11 amino acids long. V was shortened by 8 bases and J by 4 bases, with 9 bases between the two germline ends. The variable domain in full, with the rest retrieved from reference TRBV7-9 and TRBJ2-7, is DTGVSQNPRHKITKRGQNVTFRCDPISEHNRLYWYRQTLGQGPEFLTYFQNEAQLEKSRLLSDRFSAERPKGSFSTLEIQRTEQGDSAMYLCASGREYEQYFGPGTRLTVT.

This clone was detected only a few times. The rearrangement links TRBV18 to TRBJ1-3, with D unresolved. This CDR3 is 16 amino acids long. V was clipped by 2 bases and J by 1 base, with 12 bases between them. Germline lookup yields CDR1 KGHSH and CDR2 LQKENI. CDR3 amino acids: CASSPLLRESGNTIYF. Written as DNA, the CDR3 is TGTGCCAGCTCACCATTGCTTAGAGAATCTGGAAACACCATATATTTT.

J is TRBJ2-2 and V is TRBV9; 7 bases map to TRBD1. V gave up 0 bases and J gave up 0 bases; unmatched junction bases: 2. Germline loops: CDR1 SGDLS, CDR2 YYNGEE. The CDR3 sequence is 16 residues long. The CDR3 here is CASSVAQGANTGELFF. The DNA of the CDR3 is TGTGCCAGCAGCGTAGCCCAGGGGGCGAACACCGGGGAGCTGTTTTTT.

This clone was found once. CDR3 region: CASRKNRDSGYGYTF. The CDR3 nucleotides read TGTGCCAGCAGAAAAAACCGGGACAGTGGCTATGGCTACACCTTC. The chain is built from TRBV6-6 and TRBJ1-2, with 7 bases fitting TRBD1. Germline CDR1 is MNHNY and CDR2 is SVGAGI (reference sequence). This CDR3 has 15 residues. V trimming: 6 bases; J trimming: 4 bases; junction bases outside the gene matches: 11.

The chain uses TRBV12-5 and TRBJ2-1, with 7 bases that match TRBD1. This CDR3 is built from 14 residues. The ends lost 5 bases at V and 6 bases at J; junction bases unmatched: 7. Germline CDR1 LGHNT, CDR2 FRNRAP. The CDR3 region is CASGAASGGNEQFF. The CDR3 coding sequence is TGTGCTAGTGGTGCGGCTTCAGGGGGCAATGAGCAGTTCTTC.

Note on this clone: One junction end does not reproduce the germline sequence, and a read error may be involved. The chain carries TRBV2 and TRBJ1-2, with D perhaps TRBD1 (5 bases). This CDR3 is 14 amino acids long. Germline CDR1 is SNHLY and CDR2 is FYNNEI. CDR3 loop: CASSEVQGNYGYTF. Written as DNA, the CDR3 is TGTGCCAGCAGCGAAGTCCAGGGAAACTATGGCTACACCTTC.

The chain employs TRBV13 and TRBJ1-4; 7 positions match TRBD1. This CDR3 spans 14 amino acids. V was pared by 3 bases and J by 4 bases, with 2 bases of the junction left unmatched. Germline V gene sequence: CDR1 PRHDT, CDR2 FYEKMQ (reference sequence). The CDR3 here is CASSFGTDNEKLFF. CDR3 sequence (DNA): TGTGCCAGCAGCTTCGGGACAGATAATGAAAAACTGTTTTTT.

The chain joins TRBV4-2 to TRBJ2-7; 8 bases agree with TRBD1. The CDR3 extends over 15 amino acids. The V gene's germline CDR1 is LGHNA and CDR2 YNFKEQ. V shed 4 bases, J shed 4 bases, and the junction held 9 bases outside the gene matches. CDR3 amino acids: CASSPGQGQGYEQYF. CDR3 DNA sequence: TGTGCCAGCAGCCCCGGACAGGGTCAGGGTTACGAGCAGTACTTC.

J is TRBJ2-5 and V is TRBV28; D is ambiguous. Germline V gives CDR1 MDHEN, CDR2 SYDVKM. Trimming pared 2 bases from V and 3 bases from J, leaving 7 bases between. CDR3 length: 13 amino acids. The CDR3 protein is CASSLAEKETQYF. CDR3 coding DNA: TGTGCCAGCAGTTTAGCAGAAAAAGAGACCCAGTACTTC.

V gene TRBV6-5 combines with J gene TRBJ2-3, with 8 bases lining up with TRBD2. The CDR3 is 15 amino acids. Germline CDR1 is MNHEY and CDR2 is SVGAGI. The V segment lost 6 bases and the J segment 3 bases; nucleotides outside the gene matches: 8. The CDR3 here is CASRTGGPVTDTQYF. Written as DNA, the CDR3 is TGTGCCAGCAGGACGGGAGGGCCAGTTACAGATACGCAGTATTTT.

V is TRBV5-1 and J is TRBJ2-1, with TRBD2 identical over 8 bases. In germline, CDR1 is SGHRS, CDR2 YFSETQ. This CDR3 region has 15 residues. V was pared by 1 base and J by 4 bases, with 4 bases of the junction left unmatched. CDR3: CASSLWTSQYNEQFF. As DNA, the CDR3 is TGCGCCAGCAGCTTGTGGACTAGCCAATACAATGAGCAGTTCTTC.